This entry is about one TCR beta chain. There are 13 residues in the CDR3. Germline assignment: CDR1 LNHDA and CDR2 SQIVND (reference sequence). V lost 10 bases and J lost 3, with 13 bases in between. Sequencing used immunoSEQ multiplex PCR; TCRdb keeps in-frame clones, though not all of them. The sample has 130,000 or so clones; about nine tenths are singletons. This sample stems from a study of control samples from healthy donors and cancer patients. The specimen was blood. This sequence joins TRBV19 and TRBJ2-1; unclear D gene. This sequence was found in a man in his forties in good health. The CDR3 sequence: CATGRQIYNEQFF. The CDR3 DNA follows: TGTGCCACAGGTCGACAAATCTACAATGAGCAGTTCTTC.